The rows below give T cell receptor beta chains drawn from one sample of a study of identical twins. TCRdb analysed the 5' RACE reads with MiXCR anew, one entry per CDR3 protein. The sample lists some 570,000 distinct CDR3 sequences, about 22% occurring once. Another study also made use of these data, one on yellow fever vaccine responses in identical twins.

Input material: CD4+ T cells sorted from blood. The receptor source for this set is a woman between 18 and 29 years old in good health. Both conserved end residues are part of each CDR3. The D gene is left open where the match is weak. Size is omitted from some rows. Given values are once, few, many or a class for expanded clones.

abundance: -; j_gene: TRBJ2-7; d_gene: -; v_gene: TRBV5-1; len: 14; CDR3aa: CASSPGEGYYEQYF; CDR3nt: TGCGCCAGCAGCCCCGGAGAGGGATACTACGAGCAGTACTTC
abundance: -; j_gene: TRBJ2-7; d_gene: -; v_gene: TRBV6-5; len: 16; CDR3aa: CASSYSTGTKRSEQYF; CDR3nt: TGTGCCAGCAGTTACTCAACCGGGACAAAGCGAAGTGAGCAGTACTTC
abundance: few; j_gene: TRBJ1-6; d_gene: -; v_gene: TRBV7-9; len: 15; CDR3aa: CASTLYPGFDSPLHF; CDR3nt: TGTGCCAGCACCTTGTATCCAGGGTTTGATTCACCCCTCCACTTT
abundance: -; j_gene: TRBJ1-1; d_gene: -; v_gene: TRBV20-1; len: 15; CDR3aa: CSARERRSYMTEAFF; CDR3nt: TGCAGTGCTAGAGAGCGTAGATCTTATATGACTGAAGCTTTCTTT
abundance: few; j_gene: TRBJ2-5; d_gene: TRBD2; v_gene: TRBV7-2; len: 16; CDR3aa: CASSLLGTSGGETQYF; CDR3nt: TGTGCCAGCAGCCTACTCGGGACTAGCGGTGGAGAGACCCAGTACTTC
abundance: -; j_gene: TRBJ1-2; d_gene: TRBD1; v_gene: TRBV20-1; len: 13; CDR3aa: CSVKTGGGYGYTF; CDR3nt: TGCAGTGTTAAGACAGGGGGTGGCTATGGCTACACCTTC
abundance: many; j_gene: TRBJ2-1; d_gene: -; v_gene: TRBV12-3/TRBV12-4; len: 12; CDR3aa: CASSLSGYEQFF; CDR3nt: TGTGCCAGCAGTTTATCCGGGTATGAGCAGTTCTTC
abundance: -; j_gene: TRBJ2-2; d_gene: -; v_gene: TRBV6-5; len: 16; CDR3aa: CASSYQGPPGTGELFF; CDR3nt: TGTGCCAGCAGTTACCAGGGCCCCCCGGGTACCGGGGAGCTGTTTTTT
abundance: few; j_gene: TRBJ1-2; d_gene: -; v_gene: TRBV5-1; len: 14; CDR3aa: CASSVDGSNYGYTF; CDR3nt: TGCGCCAGCAGCGTGGACGGATCTAACTATGGCTACACCTTC
abundance: few; j_gene: TRBJ2-2; d_gene: TRBD2; v_gene: TRBV7-6; len: 15; CDR3aa: CASSSGLAGGGELFF; CDR3nt: TGTGCCAGCAGCTCCGGACTAGCGGGAGGGGGGGAGCTGTTTTTT
abundance: -; j_gene: TRBJ2-7; d_gene: -; v_gene: TRBV6-1; len: 15; CDR3aa: CASSLRTDYSYEQYF; CDR3nt: TGTGCCAGCAGTCTCCGGACAGATTACTCCTACGAGCAGTACTTC
abundance: -; j_gene: TRBJ2-1; d_gene: TRBD2; v_gene: TRBV9; len: 15; CDR3aa: CASAHGGEKADEQFF; CDR3nt: TGTGCCAGCGCCCATGGGGGGGAGAAGGCCGATGAGCAGTTCTTC
abundance: few; j_gene: TRBJ1-4; d_gene: -; v_gene: TRBV5-1; len: 15; CDR3aa: CASSPAGMANEKLFF; CDR3nt: TGCGCCAGCAGCCCGGCGGGGATGGCTAATGAAAAACTGTTTTTT
abundance: -; j_gene: TRBJ2-2; d_gene: -; v_gene: TRBV7-3; len: 15; CDR3aa: CASSQQASGPGELFF; CDR3nt: TGTGCCAGCAGTCAGCAGGCCTCCGGCCCCGGGGAGCTGTTTTTT
abundance: few; j_gene: TRBJ2-2; d_gene: TRBD2; v_gene: TRBV6-1; len: 16; CDR3aa: CARGGEGGPGTGELFF; CDR3nt: TGTGCCAGAGGTGGTGAGGGAGGGCCGGGGACCGGGGAGCTGTTTTTT
abundance: -; j_gene: TRBJ1-1; d_gene: -; v_gene: TRBV12-3/TRBV12-4; len: 15; CDR3aa: CASRQRGTTNTEAFF; CDR3nt: TGTGCCAGCAGGCAGCGGGGGACCACGAACACTGAAGCTTTCTTT
abundance: -; j_gene: TRBJ2-5; d_gene: TRBD2; v_gene: TRBV18; len: 13; CDR3aa: CASSPSGKETQYF; CDR3nt: TGTGCCAGCTCACCTAGCGGGAAAGAGACCCAGTACTTC
abundance: -; j_gene: TRBJ1-1; d_gene: -; v_gene: TRBV6-1; len: 17; CDR3aa: CASSRDRSLTMNTEAFF; CDR3nt: TGTGCCAGCAGCCGAGACAGAAGCCTAACAATGAACACTGAAGCTTTCTTT
abundance: few; j_gene: TRBJ1-1; d_gene: -; v_gene: TRBV2; len: 12; CDR3aa: CASSENYSEAFF; CDR3nt: TGTGCCAGCAGTGAAAATTACAGTGAAGCTTTCTTT
abundance: few; j_gene: TRBJ1-6; d_gene: TRBD1; v_gene: TRBV10-2; len: 15; CDR3aa: CASSERAGGYSPLHF; CDR3nt: TGCGCCAGCAGTGAGCGTGCAGGGGGCTATTCACCCCTCCACTTT
abundance: -; j_gene: TRBJ2-7; d_gene: -; v_gene: TRBV12-3/TRBV12-4; len: 14; CDR3aa: CASSLGTPSYEQYF; CDR3nt: TGTGCCAGCAGTCTGGGGACTCCCTCCTACGAGCAGTACTTC
abundance: -; j_gene: TRBJ2-7; d_gene: TRBD2; v_gene: TRBV5-1; len: 15; CDR3aa: CASSPRPQRDFEQYF; CDR3nt: TGCGCCAGCAGCCCCCGCCCGCAGCGGGACTTCGAGCAGTACTTC
abundance: -; j_gene: TRBJ2-7; d_gene: -; v_gene: TRBV19; len: 12; CDR3aa: CASSRLTGEQYF; CDR3nt: TGTGCCAGTAGTCGACTCACAGGCGAGCAGTACTTC
abundance: -; j_gene: TRBJ2-3; d_gene: TRBD1; v_gene: TRBV6-1; len: 16; CDR3aa: CASSIGQGAFTDTQYF; CDR3nt: TGTGCCAGCAGTATAGGACAGGGGGCTTTTACAGATACGCAGTATTTT
abundance: few; j_gene: TRBJ2-7; d_gene: -; v_gene: TRBV25-1; len: 14; CDR3aa: CASSKDSRYYEQYF; CDR3nt: TGTGCCAGCAGTAAGGACAGCCGATACTACGAGCAGTACTTC
abundance: few; j_gene: TRBJ2-5; d_gene: -; v_gene: TRBV5-4; len: 13; CDR3aa: CASSLTTKETQYF; CDR3nt: TGTGCCAGCAGCTTAACGACTAAAGAGACCCAGTACTTC
abundance: few; j_gene: TRBJ1-2; d_gene: -; v_gene: TRBV3-1; len: 16; CDR3aa: CASSQTGTNTNYGYTF; CDR3nt: TGTGCCAGCAGCCAAACCGGGACAAATACCAACTATGGCTACACCTTC
abundance: few; j_gene: TRBJ2-5; d_gene: -; v_gene: TRBV24-1; len: 13; CDR3aa: CATSEGAQETQYF; CDR3nt: TGTGCCACCAGTGAAGGCGCCCAGGAGACCCAGTACTTC
abundance: few; j_gene: TRBJ2-7; d_gene: TRBD1; v_gene: TRBV18; len: 15; CDR3aa: CASSHSGTGFGEQYF; CDR3nt: TGTGCCAGCTCACATTCCGGGACAGGTTTTGGCGAGCAGTACTTC
abundance: few; j_gene: TRBJ2-3; d_gene: TRBD2; v_gene: TRBV20-1; len: 14; CDR3aa: CSALSGRATDTQYF; CDR3nt: TGCAGTGCTCTTAGCGGGAGGGCCACAGATACGCAGTATTTT
abundance: -; j_gene: TRBJ2-3; d_gene: -; v_gene: TRBV6-2/TRBV6-3; len: 16; CDR3aa: CASSYSMTISTDTQYF; CDR3nt: TGTGCCAGCAGTTACTCGATGACTATCTCCACAGATACGCAGTATTTT
abundance: -; j_gene: TRBJ1-2; d_gene: -; v_gene: TRBV3-1; len: 14; CDR3aa: CASSQEPGESGYTF; CDR3nt: TGTGCCAGCAGCCAAGAACCAGGCGAGAGTGGCTACACCTTC
abundance: -; j_gene: TRBJ2-5; d_gene: TRBD2; v_gene: TRBV6-5; len: 14; CDR3aa: CASSYTSGGETQYF; CDR3nt: TGTGCCAGCAGTTACACGAGCGGGGGAGAGACCCAGTACTTC
abundance: few; j_gene: TRBJ2-1; d_gene: -; v_gene: TRBV20-1; len: 14; CDR3aa: CSARGHERGNEQFF; CDR3nt: TGCAGTGCTAGAGGTCACGAGCGCGGCAATGAGCAGTTCTTC
abundance: -; j_gene: TRBJ2-3; d_gene: TRBD2; v_gene: TRBV12-3/TRBV12-4; len: 15; CDR3aa: CASSIAGGRADTQYF; CDR3nt: TGTGCCAGCTCAATAGCGGGAGGGCGGGCAGATACGCAGTATTTT
abundance: few; j_gene: TRBJ1-5; d_gene: -; v_gene: TRBV10-2; len: 14; CDR3aa: CASSVTGFNQPQHF; CDR3nt: TGCGCCAGCAGTGTTACAGGGTTCAATCAGCCCCAGCATTTT
abundance: few; j_gene: TRBJ1-3; d_gene: -; v_gene: TRBV12-3/TRBV12-4; len: 15; CDR3aa: CASSFRGEAGNTIYF; CDR3nt: TGTGCCAGCAGTTTTCGGGGGGAAGCTGGAAACACCATATATTTT
abundance: -; j_gene: TRBJ2-1; d_gene: -; v_gene: TRBV12-3/TRBV12-4; len: 13; CDR3aa: CASRPDENNEQFF; CDR3nt: TGTGCCAGCAGACCGGACGAGAACAATGAGCAGTTCTTC
abundance: few; j_gene: TRBJ1-1; d_gene: -; v_gene: TRBV20-1; len: 11; CDR3aa: CSAGAWTEAFF; CDR3nt: TGCAGTGCTGGGGCATGGACTGAAGCTTTCTTT
abundance: -; j_gene: TRBJ2-6; d_gene: -; v_gene: TRBV10-3; len: 14; CDR3aa: CAISDPTGANVLTF; CDR3nt: TGTGCCATCAGTGACCCCACCGGGGCCAACGTCCTGACTTTC
abundance: few; j_gene: TRBJ2-1; d_gene: -; v_gene: TRBV6-2/TRBV6-3; len: 12; CDR3aa: CASSKEWSEQFF; CDR3nt: TGTGCCAGCAGCAAGGAATGGAGTGAGCAGTTCTTC
abundance: -; j_gene: TRBJ2-2; d_gene: -; v_gene: TRBV4-1; len: 17; CDR3aa: CASSRPGGGSLAGELFF; CDR3nt: TGCGCCAGCAGCCGGCCCGGGGGCGGGAGTCTCGCCGGGGAGCTGTTTTTT
abundance: -; j_gene: TRBJ2-7; d_gene: TRBD1; v_gene: TRBV7-8; len: 15; CDR3aa: CASSATGQAFYEQYF; CDR3nt: TGTGCCAGCAGCGCTACGGGACAGGCGTTCTACGAGCAGTACTTC